The sequence of this TCR beta chain was determined in a study of early T cells in non-severe SARS-CoV-2 infection. Germline CDR1 is LGHDT and CDR2 is YNNKEL (reference sequence). This CDR3 comprises 14 residues. The V and J ends lost 2 bases and 7 bases respectively, with 11 bases between them. One entry per CDR3 protein results from TCRdb running MiXCR on the 5' RACE reads. The sample has about 82,000 distinct CDR3 sequences; around 13% are singletons. The sequenced sample was whole blood. The chain couples TRBV3-1 to TRBJ2-2; D possibly matches TRBD1 or TRBD2 (5 bases each). The source of this sequence is an adult who was a healthcare worker with PCR-confirmed SARS-CoV-2 infection or an uninfected control (not recorded which). CDR3 in DNA: TGTGCCAGCAGCCAACCGGGGACGGGCGGGGAGCTGTTTTTT. The encoded protein is CASSQPGTGGELFF.